This T cell receptor beta chain was found in a study of cytomegalovirus exposure and HLA in healthy donors (TCRdb year 2017). Concerning the study at large: According to an earlier analysis of several hundred of the donors, roughly 180 million T cells yielded 120 million or so unique TCR beta sequences and 250 to 350 Gb of sequence data. The study profiled the T cell repertoires of about 640 subjects by immunosequencing and related them to cytomegalovirus serostatus. Because of strong linkage in the cohort, 4 to 6 DR-DQ haplotypes were treated as single units for association and clustering. A separate validation cohort of roughly 120 different subjects was used in addition to the approximately 700-subject first cohort. An earlier analysis of some 500 of the donors applied high-throughput TCR beta sequencing to assess whether each TCR beta V gene segment acted as functional or pseudogenic. To predict cytomegalovirus infection status, the study combined high-throughput TCR immunosequencing, statistical association of individual TCRs with disease status, and machine learning. Alongside the repertoire data, information on donor age, sex, ethnicity and CMV serostatus was compiled. Rather than drawing on any new phenotypic data, the later analysis identified candidate immune exposures from TCR beta sequences and the way those sequences occurred across donors. Class I and class II HLA loci were covered by the typing at four-digit resolution. The study was designed to test whether signatures of past pathogen exposure could be identified by cataloging public T cell receptors. A later analysis re-examined previously published TCR beta repertoires from just over 650 donors and added high-resolution HLA genotyping to investigate patterns of TCR occurrence. All discovery cohort repertoires had been generated on a single sequencing platform. Genome-wide SNP genotypes for about 65% of the roughly 700 donors were used in a later genetic analysis, which treated that subset as a discovery cohort. Of the 350 to 450 genotyped donors, 65% to 90% fell in the genetic ancestry cluster associated with self-reported Caucasian donors. Typing coverage varied by locus: roughly 629-640 donors for A, B, C, DRB1 and DQB1; roughly 500 for DQA1; over 600 for DPA1; approximately 470 for DPB1. Approximately 330 gigabases of sequencing data and around 80 million unique TCR sequences made up an early release that covered 500 to 650 HLA-typed donors. Among a few hundred genotyped donors of the cohort, an average of around 240,000 unique TCR beta nucleotide sequences were sequenced per donor, around 18% of them non-productive. The paper as a whole reports these results and caveats: A group of highly shared sequence variants was considered likely to be a technical artifact of the sequencing pipeline. This cohort had only TCR beta chains sequenced, and the lack of alpha or paired-chain data limited which features could be detected. According to a later analysis, TCR association rates differed among HLA loci, with DRB1 alleles showing the most associated TCRs and HLA-C alleles showing the fewest. An earlier analysis of some 560 of the donors showed that most TCR beta V segments appeared in productive rearrangements either about 87% or about 30% of the time, which broadly matched IMGT annotations. Approximately 16 rarely observed V segments, including chromosome 9 orphons, were excluded from the earlier analysis of just under 600 of the donors because counts were too low. Cytomegalovirus status was reported to be diagnosed by the classifier with high specificity and sensitivity in both the original and validation cohorts. A later genetic analysis reported fewer N-insertions in productive TCRs among donors in an Asian-associated ancestry cluster than the approximately 670-donor mean. V-gene and J-gene trimming of TCR beta chains was associated with a missense DCLRE1C variant in a later genetic analysis, and the association was replicated in an independent cohort. Strong co-occurrence of HLA alleles, especially DR and DQ, made assigning TCR associations to individual alleles difficult. According to a later analysis, parvovirus B19, influenza, CMV and Epstein-Barr virus appeared linked to several top co-occurrence clusters. Compared with equally common non-associated chains, HLA-associated TCR beta chains in a later analysis were more clonally expanded and had lower generation probabilities. Correlated functional status among segregating V segments might be attributable to linkage disequilibrium, but an unknown experimental factor could not be ruled out. Most TCR sequences were observed very rarely across donors, whereas some public TCRs were present in many individuals. According to a later analysis, most CMV-associated TCR beta chains appeared to be HLA-restricted, and the HLA associations seemed to be driven largely by CMV exposure. The only immune exposure information available for the cohort was CMV serostatus. Because HLA typing was unavailable for some donors at each locus, only the typed subset was used in association tests. Specific HLA alleles were associated with 15,000 to 20,000 TCR beta sequences at a false discovery rate of 0.05 in a later analysis. Three of the identified cytomegalovirus-associated TCR beta chains were confirmed in vitro to be specific for cytomegalovirus antigens. In the study, approximately 150 TCR beta chains were listed as associated with cytomegalovirus. Some IMGT-functional V segments, including TRBV6-2 and TRBV6-3, could not be told apart with the 87-base-pair reads, so those segments were excluded. It was suggested by the authors that the approach could potentially be generalized to other disease states and immunological phenotypes. A further reported finding was that TCR beta sequences accurately predicted the HLA-A and HLA-B alleles for most subjects in the first cohort. Sequencing depth was assumed to be roughly uniform across donors in the presence/absence analyses, though that assumption may not hold.

Notes on this clone: Its antigen has not been determined. No qualities accompany the bases; no much larger clone lies one base away.

The cohort was made up of about 610 healthy bone marrow donors. At the time of sampling, every cohort member was nominally healthy, though immune exposures that went unrecorded were likely present. The donor was CMV seronegative and was included in the group of 352 seronegative cohort members. Each donor provided a peripheral blood sample, and peripheral blood mononuclear cells were used for TCR beta sequencing. The Qiagen DNeasy Blood Extraction Kit was used to extract genomic DNA from the blood cell samples. Trimming removed 3 bases from V and 7 bases from J; the gene matches leave 4 bases unexplained. The germline V gene provides CDR1 SGHVS and CDR2 FNYEAQ. The CDR3 holds 14 amino acids from the cysteine to the phenylalanine. Only the CDR3 part of the read is kept: 42 bases, read in frame from the first base. Preparation of the library involved the immunoSEQ multiplex PCR assay. For the multiplex PCR, a mixture combining 60 forward primers for TCR Vbeta segments and 13 reverse primers for TCR Jbeta segments was used. The CDR3 region of rearranged TCR beta genes was amplified from genomic DNA by a multiplex PCR assay. The amplified TCR beta libraries were sequenced on the Illumina HiSeq System as 87-base-pair reads. Per the authors' processing: In a later analysis, around 80 million unique TCR beta chains were counted across the 650 to 700 repertoires, and roughly 11 million of these chains were shared by at least two donors. To remove PCR and sequencing errors, raw reads were error-corrected and collapsed into unique sequences using a nearest-neighbor algorithm that merged closely related sequences. Alignment of CDR3 sequences to IMGT reference sequences was used to assign V, D and J gene segments. Each retained sequence needed at least a six-nucleotide match to both a V gene segment and a J gene segment. A rearrangement counted as productive if the CDR3 had no stop codons and remained in frame with V and J, and every other rearrangement counted as non-productive. Following IMGT convention, CDR3 was defined as the stretch from the second conserved V-encoded cysteine up to the conserved J-encoded phenylalanine. In an earlier analysis of approximately 590 of the donors, sequences lacking an unambiguous match to a single V gene segment were excluded. In an earlier analysis of several hundred of the donors, V segments were called functional above 56.7% productive rearrangements and were called segregating when the between-donor standard deviation exceeded 5%. A statistical classification framework was built for diagnosing cytomegalovirus status from the catalog of TCR beta chain sequences. In a later analysis, V and J genes were assigned by comparing TCR nucleotide sequences against IMGT/GENE-DB human TR gene sequences. Using the TCRdist pipeline, a later analysis assigned CDR3 sequences along with most-parsimonious VDJ recombination scenarios. In a later analysis, each TCR beta chain was defined by its CDR3 amino acid sequence together with its V-gene family, and reads without a unique V-gene family were excluded. In a later analysis, nearly 600 highly shared, low-generation-probability nucleotide sequences were removed to address suspected cross-contamination and a sequencing artifact. For each public chain, a later analysis derived a clonal expansion index from normalized ranks of inferred template counts within each repertoire. In a later analysis, generation probabilities were computed with a VDJ recombination model fitted to out-of-frame rearrangements, and the resulting probabilities were checked against IGoR. In a later analysis, TCR-TCR, TCR-HLA and TCR-CMV co-occurrence was scored with hypergeometric tests, and a repertoire-size bias correction was applied to TCR pairs. In a later analysis, false discovery rates were estimated by permuting HLA or CMV assignments 20 times. In a later analysis, co-occurring TCRs were grouped with DBSCAN, and TCRdist sequence similarity was added when clustering was performed within HLA-allele-positive subsets. Repertoires with fewer than 30,000 or more than 120,000 public chains were left out of co-occurrence clustering, as were roughly five repertoires with anomalous nucleotide sharing. The table comes from immuneACCESS by way of TCRdb, which keeps in-frame sequences with V and J called. Part of the clones is missing from these tables; in studies checked, under half for an unresolved V gene and the rest for unknown reasons. D and trimming come from the DNA, and the V and J calls and clone size come from that table. For this sample there are around 140,000 clones; nearly 10% appear just once. The ten top clones hold 1.8% of the sample.

The clonotype originates from a man aged 50-59 years in good health and CMV-seronegative. The chain is assembled from TRBV7-6 and TRBJ1-4, with 8 bases in between that match TRBD1. Sequencing used PBMCs. The CDR3 reads CASSLAGGGEKLFF. The bases read TGTGCCAGCAGCTTGGCAGGGGGCGGTGAAAAACTGTTTTTT.